The 21 T cell receptor beta chains below all came from one sample that was sequenced in a study of graft-versus-host responses after intestinal transplantation. Their recognized antigens are unknown. Sequencing used immunoSEQ multiplex PCR; TCRdb keeps in-frame clones, though not all of them. The table lists just under 65,000 clones, approximately 91% of them singletons. This sample comprised unstimulated CD8+ T cells sorted from spleen or lymph node cells, obtained before transplant. These receptors were obtained from a human donor who was the organ donor for an intestinal transplant.

The chain is built from TRBV6-5 and TRBJ2-2; D perhaps matches TRBD1 (5 bases). This CDR3 comprises 13 residues. The germline CDR1 and CDR2 sequences are MNHEY and SVGAGI. V lost 6 bases and J lost 7, with 12 bases in between. CDR3 sequence reads: CASSPSQGGELFF. The CDR3 nucleotides are TGTGCCAGCAGCCCCTCGCAGGGCGGGGAGCTGTTTTTT.

The J gene is TRBJ2-7, the V gene TRBV7-3, with D possibly being TRBD2 (5 bases). Germline V CDR1 and CDR2: SGHTA, FQGTGA. V dropped 2 bases and J dropped 2 bases, with 13 bases sitting between them. CDR3 length: 15 residues. The CDR3 nucleotides are TGTGCCAGCAGCTTATTTTCCGGGAATGCCTACGAGCAGTACTTC. Protein product: CASSLFSGNAYEQYF.

The chain is built from TRBV28 and TRBJ1-5; 7 bases are a match to TRBD1. The CDR3 loop spans 17 amino acids. The junction had 18 bases not matched to a gene; V was cut back by 6 bases and J by 7 bases. CDR1 is MDHEN and CDR2 is SYDVKM in the germline V gene. CDR3 nucleotides: TGTGCCAGCAGATCACCGGGACAGTGGGGATTCGGGCAGCCCCAGCATTTT. This gives the protein CASRSPGQWGFGQPQHF.

CDR3 DNA: TGTGCCAGCAGCTCGGGATATGGCTACACCTTC. Amino acids: CASSSGYGYTF. This chain joins TRBV5-5 and TRBJ1-2; no clear D gene. CDR1 SGHKS and CDR2 YYEKEE come from the germline V gene (reference sequence). With 3 bases removed from V and 5 bases from J, the gap between germline ends came to 5 bases. The CDR3 spans 11 residues.

The chain couples TRBV4-3 to TRBJ2-1, with 7 bases matching TRBD2. Looked up from germline, CDR1 is LGHNA and CDR2 is YSLEER. CDR3 length equals 18 residues. Unmatched junction bases numbered 14, after V lost 4 bases and J lost 2 bases. CDR3 nucleotide sequence: TGCGCCAGCAGCCCCGTCGGTGTTGGCGGGAGTACCTACAATGAGCAGTTCTTC. Its translation is CASSPVGVGGSTYNEQFF.

V gene TRBV9 combines with J gene TRBJ1-5, with 7 bases fitting TRBD1. This CDR3 has 16 residues. In germline, CDR1 is SGDLS, CDR2 YYNGEE. Germline trimming cut 3 bases from V and 5 bases from J; bases unmatched to any gene: 11. The CDR3 spells CASSARPDRCYQPQHF. The CDR3 DNA follows: TGTGCCAGCAGCGCGAGGCCGGACAGGTGTTATCAGCCCCAGCATTTT.

The chain employs TRBV2 and TRBJ2-1; D call uncertain. The germline gives CDR1 SNHLY, CDR2 FYNNEI. Trimming shortened V by 3 bases and J by 6 bases, and 12 bases separated the two germline ends. The CDR3 loop spans 14 amino acids. The CDR3 sequence is CASSEGPIPNEQFF. The CDR3 DNA reads TGTGCCAGCAGTGAGGGCCCCATTCCCAATGAGCAGTTCTTC.

The chain links TRBV6-6 to TRBJ2-2; TRBD2 might be the D (5 bases). V lost 2 bases to trimming and J lost 6 bases, with 16 bases between them. Germline V lookup: CDR1 MNHNY, CDR2 SVGAGI (reference sequence). The CDR3 is 16 amino acids. The CDR3 coding sequence is TGTGCCAGCAGTTACCCAAACAGAGGGTGGGCCGGGGAGCTGTTTTTT. Its translation is CASSYPNRGWAGELFF.

The chain has TRBV4-2 and TRBJ2-1; 7 bases line up with TRBD2. Losses at the gene ends were 0 bases for V and 7 bases for J; bases not matched to a gene: 6. CDR1 is LGHNA, CDR2 YNFKEQ, per germline. The length of the CDR3 is 15 residues. The CDR3 DNA sequence: TGTGCCAGCAGCCAAGATGCGGGAGTGGTAAATGAGCAGTTCTTC. It codes for CASSQDAGVVNEQFF.

The rearrangement links TRBV28 to TRBJ1-1; D perhaps matches TRBD1 (6 bases). Trimming cost V 3 bases and J 11 bases, with 13 bases left between them. The CDR3 loop spans 12 amino acids. Per the germline V gene, CDR1 is MDHEN and CDR2 is SYDVKM. As DNA, the CDR3 is TGTGCCAGCAGTTTGAACAGGGTGATGGCTTTCTTT. Translation gives CASSLNRVMAFF.

The V gene is TRBV6-6, the J gene TRBJ2-5, with 11 bases lining up with TRBD1. With 6 bases clipped from V and 5 bases from J, the junction kept 11 bases outside the gene matches. The germline V gene has CDR1 MNHNY and CDR2 SVGAGI (reference sequence). CDR3 length: 16 residues. The CDR3 sequence: CASRPKDRGRAETQYF. CDR3 in DNA: TGTGCCAGCAGGCCTAAGGACAGGGGGCGCGCTGAGACCCAGTACTTC.

The chain combines TRBV11-1 with TRBJ2-2; 8 bases line up with TRBD2. Germline CDR1 and CDR2: SGHAT and FQDESV (reference sequence). With V trimmed by 3 bases and J by 3 bases, 6 bases remained unmatched. The CDR3 sequence is 16 residues long. CDR3 sequence reads: CASSLQRLAYTGELFF. As DNA, the CDR3 is TGTGCCAGCAGCTTGCAGCGACTAGCGTACACCGGGGAGCTGTTTTTT.

This chain uses TRBV19 with TRBJ2-7; TRBD2 matches at 8 bases. This CDR3 spans 16 amino acids. The germline CDR1 and CDR2 sequences are LNHDA and SQIVND (reference sequence). Germline trimming cut 3 bases from V and 2 bases from J; bases unmatched to any gene: 9. CDR3 amino acids: CASSMYPGTRPYEQYF. The CDR3 DNA follows: TGTGCCAGTAGTATGTACCCCGGGACTAGACCCTACGAGCAGTACTTC. The whole variable domain, remainder taken from reference TRBV19 and TRBJ2-7, is DGGITQSPKYLFRKEGQNVTLSCEQNLNHDAMYWYRQDPGQGLRLIYYSQIVNDFQKGDIAEGYSVSREKKESFPLTVTSAQKNPTAFYLCASSMYPGTRPYEQYFGPGTRLTVT.

The rearrangement links TRBV2 to TRBJ2-6, with 8 bases fitting TRBD1. Germline V gene data show CDR1 as SNHLY and CDR2 as FYNNEI. This CDR3 has 21 residues. The junction had 19 bases not matched to a gene; V was cut back by 6 bases and J by 0 bases. CDR3: CASSPPRDRKSLISGANVLTF. The CDR3 region has the DNA TGTGCCAGCAGCCCTCCGCGGGACAGGAAATCCCTCATCTCTGGGGCCAACGTCCTGACTTTC.

The rearrangement joins TRBV28 to TRBJ2-3, with D possibly matching TRBD1 (6 bases). The CDR3 totals 15 residues. In germline, CDR1 is MDHEN, CDR2 SYDVKM. Trimming removed 7 bases from V and 1 base from J, with 15 bases in between. The CDR3 nucleotides read TGTGCCAGCATTGGTTGGGGGCTCGGCACAGATACGCAGTATTTT. Translating gives CASIGWGLGTDTQYF.

This chain joins TRBV19 and TRBJ2-1; D is ambiguous. The CDR3 runs to 12 residues. The germline gives CDR1 LNHDA, CDR2 SQIVND (reference sequence). V was shortened by 6 bases and J by 5 bases, with 8 bases between the two germline ends. The CDR3 loop reads CASSGSNNEQFF. The CDR3 coding sequence is TGTGCCAGTAGCGGGTCCAACAATGAGCAGTTCTTC.

J is TRBJ2-5 and V is TRBV4-2; TRBD2 might be the D (5 bases). The J call is in doubt because the DNA end fits TRBJ2-7 better. CDR3 length equals 13 residues. Germline-derived CDR1 and CDR2 are LGHNA and YNFKEQ. CDR3 sequence: CASSQARDDEQYF. CDR3 nucleotide sequence: TGTGCCAGCAGCCAGGCTCGGGATGACGAGCAGTACTTC.

The chain recombines TRBV25-1 with TRBJ2-3; possible D gene TRBD2, 5 bases. This CDR3 spans 13 amino acids. Germline CDR1 is MGHDK and CDR2 is SYGVNS. Trimming took off 5 bases at V and 8 bases at J, with 14 bases between the two ends. The CDR3 DNA reads as TGTGCCAGCAGTCTTGGGTTTCGGGGTACGCAGTATTTT. This codes for CASSLGFRGTQYF.

The chain recombines TRBV5-1 with TRBJ1-4; 9 nucleotides align to TRBD1. With 4 bases clipped from V and 8 bases from J, the junction kept 3 bases outside the gene matches. CDR3 length: 13 amino acids. CDR1 and CDR2 from the germline V gene are SGHRS and YFSETQ. In nucleotides, the CDR3 is TGCGCCAGCAGCGGGGGGACAGGGGAAAAACTGTTTTTT. This codes for CASSGGTGEKLFF.

This chain links TRBV6-5 with TRBJ1-1, with 7 nucleotides matching TRBD1. Germline-derived CDR1 and CDR2 are MNHEY and SVGAGI. V was pared by 5 bases and J by 0 bases, with 3 bases of the junction left unmatched. This CDR3 has 14 amino acids. CDR3: CASSRDSLNTEAFF. In DNA, the CDR3 is TGTGCCAGCAGTCGGGACAGCCTGAACACTGAAGCTTTCTTT.

CDR3 bases: TGTGCCAGCAGTTTGGCCCCGGGACAGACGAACACCGGGGAGCTGTTTTTT. This codes for CASSLAPGQTNTGELFF. This chain links TRBV7-3 with TRBJ2-2, with 7 bases identical to TRBD1. V dropped 6 bases and J dropped 0; count of bases not matched to a gene: 10. This CDR3 has 17 residues. The germline V gene has CDR1 SGHTA and CDR2 FQGTGA.